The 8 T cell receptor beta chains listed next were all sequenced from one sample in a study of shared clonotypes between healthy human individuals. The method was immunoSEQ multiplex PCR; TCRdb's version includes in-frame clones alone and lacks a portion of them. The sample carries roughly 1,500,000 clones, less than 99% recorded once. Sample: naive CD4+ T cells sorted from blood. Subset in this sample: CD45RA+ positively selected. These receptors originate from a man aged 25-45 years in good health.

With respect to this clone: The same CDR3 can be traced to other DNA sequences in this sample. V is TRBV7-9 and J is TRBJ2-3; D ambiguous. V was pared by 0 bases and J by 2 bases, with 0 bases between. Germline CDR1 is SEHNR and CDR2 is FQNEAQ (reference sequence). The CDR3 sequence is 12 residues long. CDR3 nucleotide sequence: TGTGCCAGCAGCTTAGCCACAGATACGCAGTATTTT. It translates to CASSLATDTQYF.

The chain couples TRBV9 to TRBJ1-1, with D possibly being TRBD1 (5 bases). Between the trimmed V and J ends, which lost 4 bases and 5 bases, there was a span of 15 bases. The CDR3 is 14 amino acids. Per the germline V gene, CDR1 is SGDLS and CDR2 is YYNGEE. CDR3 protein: CASSLDGGRTEAFF. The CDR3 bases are TGTGCCAGCAGCTTAGATGGGGGTCGTACTGAAGCTTTCTTT.

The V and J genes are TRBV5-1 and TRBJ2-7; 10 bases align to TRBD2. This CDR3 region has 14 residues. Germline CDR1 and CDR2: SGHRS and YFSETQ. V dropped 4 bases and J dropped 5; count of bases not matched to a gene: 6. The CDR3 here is CASSPSGRDDEQYF. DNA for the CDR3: TGCGCCAGCAGCCCGAGCGGGAGGGACGACGAGCAGTACTTC.

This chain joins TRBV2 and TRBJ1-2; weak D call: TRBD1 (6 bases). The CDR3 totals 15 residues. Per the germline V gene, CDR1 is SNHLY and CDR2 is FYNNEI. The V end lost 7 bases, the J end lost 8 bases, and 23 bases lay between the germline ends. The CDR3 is CASTRGGGLTKGYTF. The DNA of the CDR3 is TGTGCCAGCACGAGAGGGGGGGGCCTTACGAAAGGCTACACCTTC.

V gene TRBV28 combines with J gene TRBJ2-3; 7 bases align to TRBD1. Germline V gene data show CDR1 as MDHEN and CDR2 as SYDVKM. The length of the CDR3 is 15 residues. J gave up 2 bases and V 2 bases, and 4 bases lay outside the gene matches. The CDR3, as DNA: TGTGCCAGCAGTTTACTGGGACAGATCACAGATACGCAGTATTTT. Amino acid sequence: CASSLLGQITDTQYF.

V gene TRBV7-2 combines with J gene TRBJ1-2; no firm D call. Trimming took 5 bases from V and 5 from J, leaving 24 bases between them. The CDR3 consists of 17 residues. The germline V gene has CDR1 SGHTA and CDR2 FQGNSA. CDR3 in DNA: TGTGCCAGCAGCCAACGAAGATCAGCCACGGAGGTTTATGGCTACACCTTC. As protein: CASSQRRSATEVYGYTF.

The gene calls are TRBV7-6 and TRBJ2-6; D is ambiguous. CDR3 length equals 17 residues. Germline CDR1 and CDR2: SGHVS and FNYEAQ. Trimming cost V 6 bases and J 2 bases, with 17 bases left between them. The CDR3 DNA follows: TGTGCCAGCAGTTCCCTCGGCAGGTCCCCTGGGGCCAACGTCCTGACTTTC. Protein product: CASSSLGRSPGANVLTF.

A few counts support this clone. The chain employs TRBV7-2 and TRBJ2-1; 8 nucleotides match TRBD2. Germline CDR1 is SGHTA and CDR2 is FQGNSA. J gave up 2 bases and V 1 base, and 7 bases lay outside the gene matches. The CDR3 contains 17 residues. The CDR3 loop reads CASSLDSGGFTYNEQFF. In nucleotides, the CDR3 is TGTGCCAGCAGCTTAGACTCGGGAGGGTTTACCTACAATGAGCAGTTCTTC.